Following are 26 T cell receptor beta chains from one sample sequenced in a study of shared clonotypes between healthy human individuals. The repertoire was sequenced with immunoSEQ multiplex PCR; TCRdb's copy has only in-frame clones and lacks some. The sample consists of about a million clones, around 77% of them appearing once. Sequencing was done on a sample of memory CD4+ T cells from PBMCs. Subset here: CD45RA-negative fraction. The receptors shown here come from a man aged 18-30 years in good health. Some clones in this sample may be carry-over from other donors' samples.

To note about this clone: Within the sample, other DNA sequences also encode this same CDR3. The CDR3 nucleotides are TGTGCCAGCAGCCGCAGAGAGACCCAGTACTTC. As protein: CASSRRETQYF. The V call is TRBV28, the J call TRBJ2-5; D uncertain. CDR1 and CDR2 (germline): MDHEN, SYDVKM. This CDR3 spans 11 amino acids. Deletions cut 6 bases from V and 4 bases from J, with 6 bases between.

Points on this clone: This may arise from a read error, as a much more abundant clone is one base away. Other DNA sequences from this sample encode an identical CDR3 as well. This chain joins TRBV28 and TRBJ1-2, with 9 bases aligning to TRBD1. Trimming cost V 5 bases and J 4 bases; bases outside gene matches: 2. Per the germline V gene, CDR1 is MDHEN and CDR2 is SYDVKM. The CDR3 runs to 13 residues. The CDR3 sequence is CASSPDRGYGYTF. In DNA form, the CDR3 reads TGTGCCAGCAGTCCGGACAGGGGCTATGGCTACACCTTC.

V is TRBV14 and J is TRBJ2-1, with TRBD2 matching over 10 bases. Germline loops: CDR1 SGHDN, CDR2 FVKESK. The CDR3 length is 16 residues. The trim removed 5 bases at V and 8 bases at J, leaving 12 bases unmatched. The CDR3 reads CASSRQAGGPGDEQFF. In nucleotides, the CDR3 is TGTGCCAGCAGCAGACAAGCGGGAGGGCCGGGGGATGAGCAGTTCTTC.

The CDR3 DNA sequence: TGTGCCAGCAGTCACCGGGGACAGGAGTTCAATCAGCCCCAGCATTTT. Encoded protein: CASSHRGQEFNQPQHF. The chain links TRBV2 to TRBJ1-5, with 8 bases matching TRBD1. Germline loops: CDR1 SNHLY, CDR2 FYNNEI. The CDR3 covers 16 residues. Unmatched junction bases numbered 9, after V lost 5 bases and J lost 3 bases.

The rearrangement joins TRBV4-3 to TRBJ1-2; tentative D call: TRBD1 (5 bases). The V gene's germline CDR1 is LGHNA and CDR2 YSLEER. CDR3 length: 14 residues. V lost 3 bases to trimming and J lost 8 bases, with 16 bases between them. The CDR3 is CASSQQPPRGGYTF. In DNA, the CDR3 is TGCGCCAGCAGCCAGCAACCTCCAAGGGGAGGCTACACCTTC.

Concerning this clone: Other nucleotide sequences from this sample produce the same CDR3. This chain uses TRBV5-1 with TRBJ2-7; D could derive from TRBD1 or TRBD2 (6 bases each). Germline V gene sequence: CDR1 SGHRS, CDR2 YFSETQ. The CDR3 extends over 14 amino acids. The V end was cut by 0 bases, the J end by 4 bases, with 11 bases between. CDR3 DNA: TGCGCCAGCAGCTTGGAAGGGGGGTTGTACGAGCAGTACTTC. Encoded protein: CASSLEGGLYEQYF.

CDR3 protein: CASSLTGTVTDTQYF. CDR3 bases: TGTGCCAGCAGCTTAACAGGGACAGTCACAGATACGCAGTATTTT. The chain uses TRBV7-3 and TRBJ2-3, with 7 bases that match TRBD1. Trimming removed 0 bases from V and 2 bases from J; junction bases left unmatched: 2. This CDR3 comprises 15 residues. Germline V gene data show CDR1 as SGHTA and CDR2 as FQGTGA.

V gene TRBV6-5 combines with J gene TRBJ1-3; D unclear. The V gene lost 6 bases and the J gene lost 0 bases, with 9 bases spanning the gap. The germline CDR1 and CDR2 sequences are MNHEY and SVGAGI. CDR3 length: 14 amino acids. The CDR3 reads CASSPGFSGNTIYF. The CDR3 bases are TGTGCCAGCAGCCCAGGCTTCTCTGGAAACACCATATATTTT.

The rearrangement links TRBV11-1 to TRBJ2-7, with 8 bases matching TRBD1. The CDR3 is 14 residues long. Per germline, CDR1 SGHAT and CDR2 FQDESV (reference sequence). V was pared by 3 bases and J by 7 bases, with 8 bases of the junction left unmatched. CDR3 loop: CASSFMTGEREQYF. The CDR3 nucleotides are TGTGCCAGCAGCTTTATGACAGGGGAGAGGGAGCAGTACTTC.

J is TRBJ1-6 and V is TRBV9, with D hard to call. Germline V gene sequence: CDR1 SGDLS, CDR2 YYNGEE. The CDR3 runs to 14 residues. V dropped 4 bases and J dropped 7 bases, with 12 bases sitting between them. This chain's CDR3 is CASSKQELNSPLHF. The CDR3 nucleotides read TGTGCCAGCAGCAAGCAGGAGCTAAATTCACCCCTCCACTTT.

This clone turned up a few times. The genes are TRBV28 and TRBJ1-2; TRBD1 matches 9 bases. The V gene's germline CDR1 is MDHEN and CDR2 SYDVKM. This CDR3 comprises 21 residues. With V trimmed by 6 bases and J by 2 bases, 25 bases remained unmatched. CDR3 residues: CASSVGPGQGKGLGSNYGYTF. The DNA for the CDR3 is TGTGCCAGCAGCGTCGGACCGGGACAGGGAAAGGGATTAGGGTCGAACTATGGCTACACCTTC.

V usage is TRBV20-1 and J usage is TRBJ2-1, with D hard to call. The CDR3 contains 11 residues. Looked up from germline, CDR1 is DFQATT and CDR2 is SNEGSKA (reference sequence). The V and J ends lost 5 bases and 7 bases respectively, with 9 bases between them. The DNA for the CDR3 is TGCAGTGCTCTCCCCACAAATGAGCAGTTCTTC. It is translated as CSALPTNEQFF.

The chain couples TRBV30 to TRBJ1-5, with D hard to call. The CDR3 consists of 14 residues. V was cut by 4 bases and J by 1 base, with 11 bases left in between. From germline, CDR1 is GTSNPN and CDR2 SVGIG (reference sequence). The CDR3 protein is CAWTTSYSNQPQHF. The CDR3 DNA reads as TGTGCCTGGACTACCAGCTACAGCAATCAGCCCCAGCATTTT.

The chain is built from TRBV9 and TRBJ2-3, with 11 nucleotides matching TRBD2. The length of the CDR3 is 16 residues. V trimming: 0 bases; J trimming: 3 bases; junction bases outside the gene matches: 3. In germline, CDR1 is SGDLS, CDR2 YYNGEE. The CDR3: CASSVVASGRTDTQYF. CDR3 coding DNA: TGTGCCAGCAGCGTAGTGGCTAGCGGGAGGACAGATACGCAGTATTTT.

This clone was seen just once. V is TRBV4-1 and J is TRBJ2-7; TRBD2 is a possible D gene (5 bases). V lost 0 bases, J lost 5 bases, and 17 bases lay in between. Germline V lookup: CDR1 MGHRA, CDR2 YSYEKL. The CDR3 is made up of 16 amino acids. The DNA for the CDR3 is TGCGCCAGCAGCCAAGATGTGAGGGAGCTTTGGGACGAGCAGTACTTC. As protein: CASSQDVRELWDEQYF.

The chain has TRBV28 and TRBJ2-3, with D perhaps assigned TRBD1 or TRBD2 (6 bases each). Germline CDR1 and CDR2: MDHEN and SYDVKM. V dropped 8 bases and J dropped 6 bases, with 15 bases sitting between them. The CDR3 extends over 13 amino acids. The CDR3 DNA reads as TGTGCCAGCTTTGGGGGGCTTGGGGATACGCAGTATTTT. Translated: CASFGGLGDTQYF.

The chain combines TRBV6-5 with TRBJ1-1; TRBD1 agrees at 7 bases. CDR3 length: 12 amino acids. CDR1 and CDR2 from the germline V gene are MNHEY and SVGAGI. The V and J ends lost 4 bases and 9 bases, in that order; junction bases with no gene match: 5. The DNA of the CDR3 is TGTGCCAGCAGTTCGGAGACAGGGAAAGCTTTCTTT. Translation: CASSSETGKAFF.

The chain employs TRBV28 and TRBJ2-1; 7 bases line up with TRBD2. Germline loops: CDR1 MDHEN, CDR2 SYDVKM. The ends lost 4 bases at V and 14 bases at J; junction bases unmatched: 8. The CDR3 is 12 residues long. In DNA, the CDR3 is TGTGCCAGCAGTTCCCCCCCGGGAGGAGAGTTCTTC. It translates to CASSSPPGGEFF.

V gene TRBV7-9 combines with J gene TRBJ1-1; no firm D call. Trimming pared 4 bases from V and 1 base from J, leaving 10 bases between. The CDR3 totals 14 residues. Germline values: CDR1 SEHNR, CDR2 FQNEAQ (reference sequence). Here the CDR3 reads CASSSPASNTEAFF. CDR3 DNA: TGTGCCAGCAGCTCCCCGGCCTCGAACACTGAAGCTTTCTTT.

The chain has TRBV27 and TRBJ2-5; possibly TRBD2 for D (6 bases). CDR1 and CDR2 (germline): MNHEY, SMNVEV (reference sequence). Deletions cut 10 bases from V and 4 bases from J, with 19 bases between. The CDR3 loop spans 14 amino acids. The CDR3 DNA is TGTGCCACCAGGTTTGTGGGAGGAGGAGAGACCCAGTACTTC. Translation: CATRFVGGGETQYF.

The chain joins TRBV28 to TRBJ2-7, with 16 bases fitting TRBD2. Germline assignment: CDR1 MDHEN and CDR2 SYDVKM. The J segment lost 3 bases and the V segment lost 4 bases, leaving 6 bases of the junction unmatched. The CDR3 is 17 residues long. CDR3 sequence (DNA): TGTGCCAGCAGTTCCGGGACTAGCGGGAGGGCCTACTACGAGCAGTACTTC. Protein sequence: CASSSGTSGRAYYEQYF.

The V gene is TRBV5-1, the J gene TRBJ2-5, with 9 bases aligning to TRBD1. The CDR3 has 15 amino acids. V was pared by 4 bases and J by 4 bases, with 8 bases of the junction left unmatched. Germline V gives CDR1 SGHRS, CDR2 YFSETQ. The CDR3 sequence is CASSGIQGARETQYF. The DNA for the CDR3 is TGCGCCAGCAGCGGAATACAGGGGGCGCGAGAGACCCAGTACTTC.

The V call is TRBV6-4, the J call TRBJ1-5; D is undetermined. Trimming removed 6 bases from V and 1 base from J, with 10 bases in between. Per germline, CDR1 MRHNA and CDR2 SNTAGT. This CDR3 has 14 amino acids. The CDR3 spells CASSPSESNQPQHF. The CDR3, as DNA: TGTGCCAGCAGCCCTTCGGAAAGCAATCAGCCCCAGCATTTT.

The rearrangement links TRBV28 to TRBJ1-5; 8 bases line up with TRBD1. The CDR3 is 16 amino acids. With V trimmed by 5 bases and J by 2 bases, 8 bases remained unmatched. Germline V gene sequence: CDR1 MDHEN, CDR2 SYDVKM. In nucleotides, the CDR3 is TGTGCCAGCAGTGGGCGACAGGGGATAGGCAATCAGCCCCAGCATTTT. The encoded protein is CASSGRQGIGNQPQHF.

This chain links TRBV5-1 with TRBJ2-7, with TRBD1 identical over 8 bases. Per the germline V gene, CDR1 is SGHRS and CDR2 is YFSETQ. The V segment lost 3 bases and the J segment 7 bases; nucleotides outside the gene matches: 9. The CDR3 runs to 14 residues. This chain's CDR3 is CASSSGQGEGEQYF. The CDR3, as DNA: TGCGCCAGCAGCTCCGGACAGGGCGAAGGGGAGCAGTACTTC.

As regards this clone: Other DNA sequences in this specimen translate into the identical CDR3. The chain carries TRBV6-1 and TRBJ2-7; D is undetermined. The CDR3 is 14 residues long. CDR1 and CDR2 (germline): MNHNS, SASEGT. Trimming pared 1 base from V and 0 bases from J, leaving 7 bases between. CDR3 sequence: CASSEGGFSYEQYF. DNA of the CDR3: TGTGCCAGCAGTGAAGGCGGATTCTCCTACGAGCAGTACTTC.